The text below deals with one T cell receptor beta chain. The antigen remains undetermined. This sample is part of a study of long-term antiretroviral therapy in people with HIV. Overall study findings and caveats: The study lacked data on ART adherence, viral resistance or therapy changes.

The CDR3 sequence is 17 residues long. V lost 0 bases, J lost 0 bases, and 13 bases lay in between. Germline assignment: CDR1 SGDLS and CDR2 YYNGEE. Version v3.0 of the immunoSEQ assay was performed at survey level. Profiled with immunoSEQ multiplex PCR; TCRdb holds only in-frame clones, not every one. The table lists tens of thousands of clones, approximately 86% of them singletons. The clonotype was recovered from a woman in her forties or fifties with HIV. The genes are TRBV9 and TRBJ1-3; D is undetermined. The sequenced sample was unsorted PBMCs, obtained 0.1 years before starting antiretroviral therapy. The CDR3 region is CASSVVPHAGSGNTIYF. The CDR3 DNA reads TGTGCCAGCAGCGTAGTCCCGCACGCCGGCTCTGGAAACACCATATATTTT. The full variable domain, rest sourced from reference TRBV9 and TRBJ1-3, is DSGVTQTPKHLITATGQRVTLRCSPRSGDLSVYWYQQSLDQGLQFLIQYYNGEERAKGNILERFSAQQFPDLHSELNLSSLELGDSALYFCASSVVPHAGSGNTIYFGEGSWLTVV.